The 27 T cell receptor beta chains below were found in one sample sequenced in a study of early T cells in non-severe SARS-CoV-2 infection. TCRdb re-derived calls from the 5' RACE reads in MiXCR, one entry per CDR3 protein. The sample lists about 30,000 distinct CDR3 sequences; 5.2% were seen once. Material for sequencing was whole blood. Source of these receptors: an adult who was a healthcare worker with PCR-confirmed SARS-CoV-2 infection or an uninfected control (not recorded which).

The V call is TRBV20-1, the J call TRBJ2-1; D remains unclear. V lost 6 bases to trimming and J lost 5 bases, with 17 bases between them. Germline V gene lookup returns CDR1 DFQATT and CDR2 SNEGSKA (reference sequence). The CDR3 is made up of 14 amino acids. The CDR3 loop reads CSALLGPNNNEQFF. The DNA for the CDR3 is TGCAGTGCCCTACTCGGACCAAATAACAATGAGCAGTTCTTC.

In this sample, this clonotype turned up many times. The chain links TRBV10-3 to TRBJ2-7; no reliable D call. From germline, CDR1 is ENHRY and CDR2 SYGVKD. CDR3 length: 12 amino acids. The V end was cut by 7 bases, the J end by 2 bases, with 9 bases between. As DNA, the CDR3 is TGTGCCATCAATCGGATGCCCTACGAGCAGTACTTC. Translating gives CAINRMPYEQYF.

This clonotype came up a few times. The chain employs TRBV20-1 and TRBJ2-1, with D perhaps TRBD2 (6 bases). The V end was cut by 3 bases, the J end by 10 bases, with 13 bases between. The germline V gene encodes CDR1 DFQATT and CDR2 SNEGSKA (reference sequence). This CDR3 contains 12 residues. The CDR3 sequence is CSARRDGQEQFF. The CDR3 DNA sequence: TGCAGTGCTAGGCGGGACGGACAAGAGCAGTTCTTC.

There are a few counts of this clonotype. The rearrangement joins TRBV19 to TRBJ2-1; D ambiguous. The CDR3 is made up of 15 amino acids. V shed 5 bases and J shed 6 bases, with 17 bases lying between them. The V gene's germline CDR1 is LNHDA and CDR2 SQIVND (reference sequence). DNA for the CDR3: TGTGCCAGTAGTCCTCCTCGGAGTTCGGTCAATGAGCAGTTCTTC. It translates to CASSPPRSSVNEQFF.

This clonotype has only a few counts. The chain employs TRBV4-1 and TRBJ2-2; the D gene could be TRBD1 or TRBD2 (5 bases each). The germline V gene encodes CDR1 MGHRA and CDR2 YSYEKL. The CDR3 spans 16 residues. Trimming left V 4 bases short and J 6 bases short, with 18 bases between. CDR3 DNA sequence: TGCGCCAGCAGCCCCCCTAGGGACCGGGGACCCGGGGAGCTGTTTTTT. Translated, it gives CASSPPRDRGPGELFF.

The V gene is TRBV13, the J gene TRBJ2-6, with D unresolved. V shed 3 bases and J shed 1 base, with 16 bases lying between them. Germline V gives CDR1 PRHDT, CDR2 FYEKMQ (reference sequence). This CDR3 region has 18 residues. The CDR3 loop reads CASSLTGPVSSGANVLTF. The CDR3 bases are TGTGCCAGCAGCTTGACCGGGCCGGTTTCTTCTGGGGCCAACGTCCTGACTTTC. The full variable domain, completed using reference TRBV13 and TRBJ2-6, is AAGVIQSPRHLIKEKRETATLKCYPIPRHDTVYWYQQGPGQDPQFLISFYEKMQSDKGSIPDRFSAQQFSDYHSELNMSSLELGDSALYFCASSLTGPVSSGANVLTFGAGSRLTVL.

J is TRBJ2-7 and V is TRBV14; TRBD2 matches 9 bases. J was trimmed by 4 bases and V by 0 bases; bases with no gene match: 10. The CDR3 runs 17 residues. Germline loops: CDR1 SGHDN, CDR2 FVKESK. This CDR3 is CASSQERRVAGEYEQYF. CDR3 DNA: TGTGCCAGCAGCCAAGAGCGTAGGGTAGCGGGAGAGTACGAGCAGTACTTC. The variable domain in full, with the rest retrieved from reference TRBV14 and TRBJ2-7, is EAGVTQFPSHSVIEKGQTVTLRCDPISGHDNLYWYRRVMGKEIKFLLHFVKESKQDESGMPNNRFLAERTGGTYSTLKVQPAELEDSGVYFCASSQERRVAGEYEQYFGPGTRLTVT.

In this sample, this clonotype turned up many times. The rearrangement links TRBV10-1 to TRBJ2-1, with TRBD2 identical over 8 bases. In germline, CDR1 is WNHNN, CDR2 SYGVQD (reference sequence). The CDR3 extends over 14 amino acids. V gave up 3 bases and J gave up 4 bases; unmatched junction bases: 2. CDR3 nucleotides: TGCGCCAGCAGTGATAGCGGGGCGTACAATGAGCAGTTCTTC. This sequence encodes CASSDSGAYNEQFF.

This clonotype has at least ten counts. The J gene is TRBJ1-4, the V gene TRBV5-6; maybe TRBD1 (5 bases). Trimming removed 7 bases at V and 2 bases at J, with 12 bases between. The length of the CDR3 is 14 residues. Germline V gives CDR1 SGHDT, CDR2 YYEEEE. The CDR3 bases are TGTGCCAGCGATATCGGGGCGACTAATGAAAAACTGTTTTTT. It is translated as CASDIGATNEKLFF.

The chain couples TRBV9 to TRBJ2-5, with D perhaps matching TRBD2 (5 bases). The V gene lost 2 bases and the J gene lost 3 bases, with 11 bases spanning the gap. CDR3 length: 14 amino acids. CDR1 is SGDLS, CDR2 YYNGEE, per germline. The CDR3 DNA is TGTGCCAGCAGCGTCGGGAAGTACAAAGAGACCCAGTACTTC. Translated, it gives CASSVGKYKETQYF.

This clonotype was picked up many times. This chain uses TRBV7-2 with TRBJ2-7; possible D gene TRBD1, 6 bases. Deletions cut 4 bases from V and 4 bases from J, with 8 bases between. CDR1 is SGHTA, CDR2 FQGNSA, per germline. The CDR3 is made up of 12 amino acids. DNA of the CDR3: TGTGCCAGCAGCTCCCAGGGGTACGAGCAGTACTTC. The encoded protein is CASSSQGYEQYF.

The chain employs TRBV19 and TRBJ2-7, with D maybe TRBD2 (5 bases). CDR3 length: 14 amino acids. Germline V CDR1 and CDR2: LNHDA, SQIVND (reference sequence). With 3 bases removed from V and 1 base from J, the gap between germline ends came to 10 bases. This CDR3 is CASSIGELSYEQYF. The CDR3 DNA follows: TGTGCCAGTAGTATCGGGGAACTATCCTACGAGCAGTACTTC. Full variable domain (rest looked up from reference TRBV19 and TRBJ2-7): DGGITQSPKYLFRKEGQNVTLSCEQNLNHDAMYWYRQDPGQGLRLIYYSQIVNDFQKGDIAEGYSVSREKKESFPLTVTSAQKNPTAFYLCASSIGELSYEQYFGPGTRLTVT.

This clonotype was seen repeatedly, ten times or more. V and J are TRBV5-5 and TRBJ1-1; 7 bases match TRBD1. The V gene's germline CDR1 is SGHKS and CDR2 YYEKEE (reference sequence). This CDR3 is built from 15 residues. V gave up 0 bases and J gave up 1 base; unmatched junction bases: 3. In nucleotides, the CDR3 is TGTGCCAGCAGCTTGGCCGGGACAGAGAACACTGAAGCTTTCTTT. This codes for CASSLAGTENTEAFF.

This sequence joins TRBV20-1 and TRBJ2-2; D ambiguous. The CDR3 loop spans 14 amino acids. Germline CDR1 is DFQATT and CDR2 is SNEGSKA (reference sequence). Trimming took off 0 bases at V and 5 bases at J, with 10 bases between the two ends. In nucleotides, the CDR3 is TGCAGTGCTAGAGATTCGCTGGGGACCGGGGAGCTGTTTTTT. It encodes CSARDSLGTGELFF.

The V gene is TRBV3-1, the J gene TRBJ2-7, with unresolved D. V shed 2 bases and J shed 6 bases, with 11 bases lying between them. CDR1 and CDR2 (germline): LGHDT, YNNKEL (reference sequence). The CDR3 runs 13 residues. The DNA for the CDR3 is TGTGCCAGCAGCCAAACCGCTAGTGGCGAGCAGTACTTC. Translation: CASSQTASGEQYF.

In this sample, this clonotype turned up many times. The genes are TRBV7-3 and TRBJ1-2; D is uncertain. CDR1 and CDR2 from the germline V gene are SGHTA and FQGTGA. The CDR3 totals 15 residues. The germline V and J ends were trimmed by 4 bases and 4 bases, with 16 bases remaining between them. CDR3 in amino acids: CASSSMDRLGYGYTF. The CDR3 DNA is TGTGCCAGCAGCTCAATGGACCGGCTTGGCTATGGCTACACCTTC.

This clonotype was observed many times. The J gene is TRBJ2-7, the V gene TRBV10-3; 9 nucleotides line up with TRBD2. Germline loops: CDR1 ENHRY, CDR2 SYGVKD. The V gene end was trimmed by 4 bases and the J gene end by 5 bases; junction bases not matched to a gene: 12. The CDR3 has 16 amino acids. In DNA, the CDR3 is TGTGCCATCAGTGCAGGGGCCCTAGCGGGGTCTGACGAGCAGTACTTC. As protein: CAISAGALAGSDEQYF.

This clonotype was seen more than once but under ten times. The genes are TRBV5-1 and TRBJ1-1, with 7 bases lining up with TRBD1. CDR1 is SGHRS, CDR2 YFSETQ, per germline. This CDR3 region has 14 residues. V lost 4 bases to trimming and J lost 3 bases; unmatched junction nucleotides: 6. This CDR3 reads CASSPGQAYTEAFF. CDR3 in DNA: TGCGCCAGCAGCCCCGGACAGGCTTACACTGAAGCTTTCTTT.

This clonotype has a count of ten or more. This sequence joins TRBV28 and TRBJ1-5; D not resolved. The CDR3 consists of 15 residues. Germline lookup yields CDR1 MDHEN and CDR2 SYDVKM. Trimming removed 8 bases from V and 3 bases from J, with 17 bases in between. CDR3 loop: CASEAQVRANQPQHF. The CDR3 coding sequence is TGTGCCAGCGAGGCGCAAGTGCGGGCCAATCAGCCCCAGCATTTT.

This chain connects TRBV9 to TRBJ2-1, with 10 bases aligning to TRBD2. Germline CDR1 and CDR2: SGDLS and YYNGEE. Trimming removed 0 bases from V and 0 bases from J; junction bases left unmatched: 15. The CDR3 runs to 21 residues. The chain's CDR3 is CASSVAPSSGSPLSSYNEQFF. CDR3 DNA: TGTGCCAGCAGCGTAGCCCCGTCTAGCGGGAGTCCACTAAGCTCCTACAATGAGCAGTTCTTC. The full variable domain, in which reference TRBV9 and TRBJ2-1 provide the parts outside the CDR3, is DSGVTQTPKHLITATGQRVTLRCSPRSGDLSVYWYQQSLDQGLQFLIQYYNGEERAKGNILERFSAQQFPDLHSELNLSSLELGDSALYFCASSVAPSSGSPLSSYNEQFFGPGTRLTVL.

Many counts were recorded for this clonotype. This chain links TRBV7-9 with TRBJ2-7; the D is unclear. V was clipped by 8 bases and J by 3 bases, with 8 bases between them. The germline V gene encodes CDR1 SEHNR and CDR2 FQNEAQ (reference sequence). The CDR3 is 11 amino acids. The CDR3 DNA reads as TGTGCCAGCGGGCTGCACTACGAGCAGTACTTC. It specifies CASGLHYEQYF.

This clonotype has ten or more counts. The gene calls are TRBV6-2 or TRBV6-3 and TRBJ1-5; D may be TRBD1 (5 bases). Germline CDR1 reads MNHEY; CDR2 reads SVGEGT. Trimming shortened V by 4 bases and J by 4 bases, and 14 bases separated the two germline ends. The CDR3 runs to 15 residues. The CDR3 nucleotides are TGTGCCAGCAGTTCGACAGAGACAATAAATCAGCCCCAGCATTTT. It is translated as CASSSTETINQPQHF.

This clonotype qualifies as medium-sized. The rearrangement uses TRBV6-2 or TRBV6-3 and TRBJ2-6; no clear D gene. CDR3 length equals 15 residues. The germline V and J ends were trimmed by 2 bases and 0 bases, with 5 bases remaining between them. Germline V gives CDR1 MNHEY, CDR2 SVGEGT. CDR3: CASSYTSSGANVLTF. In DNA form, the CDR3 reads TGTGCCAGCAGTTACACGAGCTCTGGGGCCAACGTCCTGACTTTC.

A few counts support this clonotype. The V call is TRBV7-9, the J call TRBJ1-2; D uncertain. CDR1 is SEHNR, CDR2 FQNEAQ, per germline (reference sequence). Trimming pared 5 bases from V and 4 bases from J, leaving 11 bases between. This CDR3 contains 13 residues. This CDR3 reads CASSPRESYGYTF. The CDR3 DNA reads TGTGCCAGCAGCCCCCGAGAGTCCTATGGCTACACCTTC.

The chain uses TRBV7-9 and TRBJ2-5; 8 bases fit TRBD1. This CDR3 has 14 amino acids. V shed 5 bases, J shed 2 bases, and the junction held 4 bases outside the gene matches. In germline, CDR1 is SEHNR, CDR2 FQNEAQ (reference sequence). The CDR3 protein is CASSLRTGQETQYF. DNA of the CDR3: TGTGCCAGCAGCCTCCGGACAGGGCAAGAGACCCAGTACTTC. Using reference TRBV7-9 and TRBJ2-5 for the parts outside the CDR3, the full variable domain is DTGVSQNPRHKITKRGQNVTFRCDPISEHNRLYWYRQTLGQGPEFLTYFQNEAQLEKSRLLSDRFSAERPKGSFSTLEIQRTEQGDSAMYLCASSLRTGQETQYFGPGTRLLVL.

This clonotype has at least ten counts. The gene calls are TRBV4-1 and TRBJ2-1; a possible D gene is TRBD1 (5 bases). The V and J ends lost 0 bases and 3 bases respectively, with 21 bases between them. This CDR3 has 19 residues. Germline V CDR1 and CDR2: MGHRA, YSYEKL. The CDR3 DNA reads as TGCGCCAGCAGCCAAGATCGAGGCAGGGTCGTCTCCAACTACAATGAGCAGTTCTTC. Translation gives CASSQDRGRVVSNYNEQFF.

This clonotype has only a few counts. The CDR3 sequence: CASSQLGTGANYEQYF. Here the CDR3 DNA reads TGTGCCAGCTCACAACTGGGGACAGGGGCAAACTACGAGCAGTACTTC. The V gene is TRBV18, the J gene TRBJ2-7, with TRBD1 identical over 10 bases. J gave up 3 bases and V 4 bases, and 9 bases lay outside the gene matches. Germline assignment: CDR1 KGHSH and CDR2 LQKENI. The CDR3 is 16 amino acids.